This entry describes one TCR beta chain. The authors split each subset's genomic DNA evenly across several immunoSEQ plates. Measured with immunoSEQ multiplex PCR; TCRdb has only the in-frame clones, and not every one. This sample yields about 1.5 million clones, of which approximately 98% are seen a single time; about 0.45% belongs to the top ten. This sample is part of a study of shared clonotypes between healthy human individuals. Looked up from germline, CDR1 is MDHEN and CDR2 is SYDVKM. The CDR3 contains 16 residues. V lost 4 bases to trimming and J lost 4 bases; unmatched junction nucleotides: 7.

The TCR originated in a young man in good health. The chain carries TRBV28 and TRBJ2-1, with 10 bases fitting TRBD1. Sample: naive CD4+ T cells sorted from blood. The subset is: CD45RA+ positively selected. DNA for the CDR3: TGTGCCAGCAGTTATGACAGGGGGCGCGGATACAATGAGCAGTTCTTC. It specifies CASSYDRGRGYNEQFF.